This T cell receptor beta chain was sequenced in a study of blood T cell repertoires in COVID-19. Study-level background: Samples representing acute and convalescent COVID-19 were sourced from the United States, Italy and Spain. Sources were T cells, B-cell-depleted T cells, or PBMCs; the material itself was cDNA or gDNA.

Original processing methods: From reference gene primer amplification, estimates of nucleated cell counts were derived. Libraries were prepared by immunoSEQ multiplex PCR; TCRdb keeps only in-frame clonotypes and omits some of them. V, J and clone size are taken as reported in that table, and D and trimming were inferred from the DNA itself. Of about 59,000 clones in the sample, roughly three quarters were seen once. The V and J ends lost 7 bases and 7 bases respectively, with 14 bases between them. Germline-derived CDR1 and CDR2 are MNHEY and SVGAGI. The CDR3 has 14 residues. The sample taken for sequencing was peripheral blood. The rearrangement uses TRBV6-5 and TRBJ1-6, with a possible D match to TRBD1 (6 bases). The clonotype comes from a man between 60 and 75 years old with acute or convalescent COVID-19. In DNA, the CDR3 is TGTGCCAGCATGGGAGGGGGAAACAATTCACCCCTCCACTTT. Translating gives CASMGGGNNSPLHF.